This TCR beta chain was sequenced in a study of T-cell memory formation after mild COVID-19. Background on the study: Clusters of TCRs were largely donor specific.

Study-wide results and caveats: Pre-infection memory showed some responding clones, and this suggested that cross-reactive memory joined. Mainly in CM and EM were contracting CD4+ clones; CD8+ were in EMRA. The study found balanced CD4/CD8 in clones contracting day 15 to 85 and a CD4+ lean in later expanders.

TCRdb itself ran the 5' RACE reads through MiXCR, one entry per CDR3 protein. The sample holds roughly 120,000 distinct CDR3 sequences, approximately 16% seen once. The CDR3 extends over 14 amino acids. V was cut by 7 bases and J by 5 bases, with 18 bases left in between. Germline V gene lookup returns CDR1 SNHLY and CDR2 FYNNEI. A remark on this clonotype: The antigen is unknown.

The V and J genes are TRBV2 and TRBJ2-7, with D perhaps assigned TRBD1 or TRBD2 (7 bases each). The sequence derives from an adult woman who had mild COVID-19 (a few samples of this study predate the infection). Cell type and time point are not known. Sequenced input: PBMCs or a T cell subset sorted from them (not recorded which). CDR3 sequence: CASIQTGRADEQYF. Here the CDR3 DNA reads TGTGCCAGCATTCAGACAGGGAGGGCCGACGAGCAGTACTTC.